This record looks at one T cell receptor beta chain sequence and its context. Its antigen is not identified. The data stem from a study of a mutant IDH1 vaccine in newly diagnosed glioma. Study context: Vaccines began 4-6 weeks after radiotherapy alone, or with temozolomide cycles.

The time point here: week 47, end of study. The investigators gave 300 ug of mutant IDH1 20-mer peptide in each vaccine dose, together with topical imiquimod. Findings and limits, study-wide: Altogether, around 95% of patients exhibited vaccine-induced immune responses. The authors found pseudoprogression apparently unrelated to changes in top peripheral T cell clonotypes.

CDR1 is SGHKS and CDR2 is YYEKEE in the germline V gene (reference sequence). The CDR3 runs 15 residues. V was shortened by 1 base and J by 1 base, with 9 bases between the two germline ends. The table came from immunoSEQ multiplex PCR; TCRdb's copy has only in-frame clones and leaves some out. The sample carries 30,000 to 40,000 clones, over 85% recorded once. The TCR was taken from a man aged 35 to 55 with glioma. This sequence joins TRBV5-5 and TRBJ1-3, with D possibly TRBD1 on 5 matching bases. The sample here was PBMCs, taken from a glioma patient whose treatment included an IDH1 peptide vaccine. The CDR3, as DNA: TGTGCCAGCAGCTTGCGGGGGTTATCTGGAAACACCATATATTTT. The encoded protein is CASSLRGLSGNTIYF.